This TCR beta chain was sequenced for a study of blood T cell repertoires in COVID-19. Study-wide background: T cells, B-cell-depleted T cells, or PBMCs provided the cDNA or gDNA that served as material.

V trimming: 4 bases; J trimming: 5 bases; junction bases outside the gene matches: 3. The CDR3 has 15 residues. The V gene's germline CDR1 is LGHDT and CDR2 YNNKEL (reference sequence). The study recruited people aged roughly 18 to 95 years across about two dozen US areas. Authors' processing steps: Reference gene primer amplification in the assay estimated nucleated cell counts. The method was immunoSEQ multiplex PCR; TCRdb's version includes in-frame clones alone and lacks a portion of them. V and J calls and clone size are as listed in that table; D and trimming were resolved from the DNA. This table holds 150,000 to 250,000 clones, 65% to 85% found once.

The chain has TRBV3-1 (or the pseudogene TRBV3-2) and TRBJ1-6; TRBD1 matches 9 bases. The specimen sequenced was PBMCs or T cells enriched from blood (not recorded which). The TCR comes from a man aged 35 to 55 who had recovered from COVID-19. CDR3 protein: CASSPWDRDNSPLHF. The CDR3 DNA is TGTGCCAGCAGCCCGTGGGACAGGGATAATTCACCCCTCCACTTT.